This T cell receptor beta chain was sequenced for a study of T cells after posttransplantation cyclophosphamide. Study-level points and caveats: Later blood repertoires were often dominated by clones from the donor CD8+ memory compartment. Skin or GI-infiltrating T cells shared few TRB sequences with blood. TRB clonality was highly associated with recipient CMV seropositivity and reactivation.

The V gene lost 5 bases and the J gene lost 2 bases, with 18 bases spanning the gap. The CDR3 contains 16 residues. Germline CDR1 LNHDA, CDR2 SQIVND (reference sequence). This table comes from immunoSEQ multiplex PCR, and its TCRdb copy is limited to in-frame clones, with some not included. Listed for the sample are about 2,900 clones, none seen a single time. This clone has ten or more counts. Its antigen is not known. A marrow graft followed busulfan-fludarabine conditioning, with cyclophosphamide on days +3 and +4. The starting material was PBMCs, obtained after allogeneic stem cell transplant with posttransplant cyclophosphamide. This sequence joins TRBV19 and TRBJ1-2; perhaps TRBD1 as D (5 bases). This sequence was found in an older female patient who received an allogeneic stem cell transplant from a related donor and was CMV-positive. Some T cells may be supplied by the graft donor. For the CDR3, the DNA is TGTGCCAGTAGTTTTATCGGGGGGTCAGTCAACTATGGCTACACCTTC. Translated: CASSFIGGSVNYGYTF.